This TCR beta chain derives from a study of blood T cells in healthy people across ages (dated by TCRdb to between 2015 and 2016). At the level of the whole study: In model experiments, template switching captured about one uniquely barcoded TCR beta cDNA molecule for every two T cells. The study measured age-related changes in TCR beta repertoire diversity using deep sequencing normalized with unique cDNA molecular identifiers. The donors were split into four age groups: young (average 16 years), middle-aged (39), aged (more than 60) and long-lived (under 90). Donors of different ages were randomly distributed across sequencing lanes to avoid experimental bias. Two additional independent replicas of 1 million unique cDNA reads from the same blood draw were analyzed for two donors (one aged 18 to 30 and one aged 80 or older).

Systemically healthy Caucasian individuals from Russia, around 39 in total and aged about 6 to 95 years, were included as donors. Each donor gave ten milliliters of peripheral blood, drawn into EDTA-treated Vacutainer tubes. Ficoll-Paque density-gradient centrifugation was used to isolate PBMCs, with at least 6.5 million obtained per sample. Total RNA, at least 5 micrograms per sample, was extracted from PBMCs with Trizol reagent. Naive CD45RAhigh/CD27high T cell percentages were measured by flow cytometry on a PBMC aliquot from every donor. General conclusions and limits of the study: Donor CMV infection status was unknown, potentially confounding age-related changes in expanded clonotypes. As age increased, observed TCR beta diversity per million T cells dropped in a roughly linear way, and a significant reduction was already evident by age 40. Bulk unsorted PBMC profiling prevented conclusive comparison of naive and antigen-experienced compartments. Estimates of total diversity based on one million sequenced T cells were considered lower bounds and underestimates. A strong correlation was found between observed TCR beta diversity and the percentage of naive T cells measured by flow cytometry. Compared with the aged group, the long-lived group had more naive CD4+ T cells, fewer expanded clones and increased TCR diversity, a pattern suggesting age selection.

With respect to this clonotype: The antigen it recognizes is unknown. No much larger clonotype is one base removed from it; base qualities were not supplied.

CDR1 DFQATT and CDR2 SNEGSKA are derived from the germline V gene (reference sequence). Inclusive of the bounding cysteine and phenylalanine, the CDR3 is 14 residues long. Only CDR3 DNA remains: 42 bases, in frame from the first base. The trim is 0 bases for V and 6 bases for J, with a gap of 14 bases between the germline ends. Library prep was done by 5' RACE. The sequencing machine was an Illumina HiSeq 2500. A second about 7 to 11 cycle PCR used a sample-barcoded 5' primer and a J-beta primer mix. A template-switch 5' adaptor carrying 12 random nucleotides introduced a unique molecular identifier onto each TCR beta cDNA molecule. Each sample yielded at least 3 million CDR3-containing paired-end reads. First-strand cDNA was synthesized from all RNA with the Mint cDNA synthesis kit, primed by a TRBC-specific oligonucleotide. After uracil-DNA glycosylase treatment, a first 18-cycle PCR used universal primers M1SS and BC2_uni_R on all cDNA. The source study handled its data this way. For normalization, 1 million high-quality reads, each with a distinct molecular identifier, were randomly selected from each sample. Instead of being binned into consensus sequences, reads that shared molecular identifiers were thrown out. MiTCR, set to a Q25 quality threshold and the strictest error-elimination algorithm, was used for CDR3 identification, clonotype clustering and error correction. A nonparametric unseen species model using Euler transformation provided a lower-bound estimate of total TCR beta diversity. The raw public data were reprocessed by TCRdb itself: fastp quality trimming at Q25, MiXCR clonotype calling, in-frame beta chains only. Each entry is one CDR3 protein sequence, shown with its most common DNA and genes. V and J calls and clone size were set by TCRdb, not the authors. Within this sample are more than 650,000 distinct CDR3 sequences, with roughly 50% of them counted one time only. The ten biggest clones cover approximately 40% of the sample.

The chain is encoded by TRBV20-1 joined to TRBJ1-1, with the D gene not confidently named. Sequencing was done on a sample of blood. The sequence was obtained from a man aged 80 or over in good health. The CDR3 in this case is CSARDGERVSEAFF. The bases are TGCAGTGCTAGAGATGGGGAGAGGGTCTCTGAAGCTTTCTTT.